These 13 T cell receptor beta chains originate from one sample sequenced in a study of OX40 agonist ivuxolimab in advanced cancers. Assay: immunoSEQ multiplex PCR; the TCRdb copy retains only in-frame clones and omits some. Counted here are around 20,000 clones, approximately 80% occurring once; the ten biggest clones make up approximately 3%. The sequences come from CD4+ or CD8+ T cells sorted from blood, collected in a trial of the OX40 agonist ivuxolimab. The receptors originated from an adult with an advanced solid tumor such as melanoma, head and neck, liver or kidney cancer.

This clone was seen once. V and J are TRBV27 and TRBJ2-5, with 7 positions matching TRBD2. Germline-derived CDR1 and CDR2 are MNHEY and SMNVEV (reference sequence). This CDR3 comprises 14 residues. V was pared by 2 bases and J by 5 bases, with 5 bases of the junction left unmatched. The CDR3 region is CASSLRLAGETQYF. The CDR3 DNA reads TGTGCCAGCAGTTTACGACTAGCCGGGGAGACCCAGTACTTC.

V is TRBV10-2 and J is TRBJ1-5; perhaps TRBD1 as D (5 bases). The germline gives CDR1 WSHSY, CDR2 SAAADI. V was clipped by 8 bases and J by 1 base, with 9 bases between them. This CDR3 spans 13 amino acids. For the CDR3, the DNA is TGCGCCAGCGGGTGGGGGAGCAATCAGCCCCAGCATTTT. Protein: CASGWGSNQPQHF.

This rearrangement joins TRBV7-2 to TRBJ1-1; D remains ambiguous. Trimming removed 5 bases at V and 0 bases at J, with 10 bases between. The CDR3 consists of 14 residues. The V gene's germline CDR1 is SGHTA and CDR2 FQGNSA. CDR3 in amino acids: CASSGRSVNTEAFF. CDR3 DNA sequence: TGTGCCAGCAGCGGAAGGAGCGTGAACACTGAAGCTTTCTTT.

CDR3 protein: CATSRSRTEDTYEQYF. The DNA of the CDR3 is TGTGCCACCAGCAGAAGCCGGACGGAGGACACCTACGAGCAGTACTTC. The chain carries TRBV15 and TRBJ2-7; D tentatively reads TRBD1 or TRBD2 (5 bases each). CDR3 size: 16 residues. From germline, CDR1 is LNHNV and CDR2 YYDKDF (reference sequence). Trimming removed 2 bases from V and 2 bases from J, with 16 bases in between.

The chain's CDR3 is CASSSIQGANQPQHF. CDR3 sequence (DNA): TGTGCCAGTAGCTCGATACAGGGGGCAAATCAGCCCCAGCATTTT. The chain links TRBV19 to TRBJ1-5, with 9 bases fitting TRBD1. Trimming took 6 bases from V and 4 from J; bases not matched to a gene: 7. Germline V gene lookup returns CDR1 LNHDA and CDR2 SQIVND (reference sequence). There are 15 residues in the CDR3.

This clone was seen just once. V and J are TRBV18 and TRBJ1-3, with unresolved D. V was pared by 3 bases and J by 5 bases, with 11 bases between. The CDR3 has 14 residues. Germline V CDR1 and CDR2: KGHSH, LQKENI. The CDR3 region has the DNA TGTGCCAGCTCACCCCAGTCAGGACGAAACACCATATATTTT. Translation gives CASSPQSGRNTIYF.

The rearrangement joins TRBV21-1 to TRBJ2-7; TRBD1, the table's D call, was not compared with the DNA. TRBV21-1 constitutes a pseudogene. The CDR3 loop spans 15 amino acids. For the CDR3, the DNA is TGTGCCAGCAGCAAAGGGGGACAGGAGTCCTACGAGCAGTACTTC. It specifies CASSKGGQESYEQYF.

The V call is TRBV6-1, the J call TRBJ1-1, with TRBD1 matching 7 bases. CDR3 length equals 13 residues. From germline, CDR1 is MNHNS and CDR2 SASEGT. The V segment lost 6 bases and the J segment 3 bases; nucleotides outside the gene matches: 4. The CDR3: CASSRDRDTEAFF. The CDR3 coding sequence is TGTGCCAGCAGCCGAGACAGGGACACTGAAGCTTTCTTT.

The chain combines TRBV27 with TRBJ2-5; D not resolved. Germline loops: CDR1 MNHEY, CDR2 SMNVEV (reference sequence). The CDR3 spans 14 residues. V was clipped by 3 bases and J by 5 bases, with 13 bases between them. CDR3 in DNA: TGTGCCAGCAGTTTTCTTGGCAGGCTGGAGACCCAGTACTTC. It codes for CASSFLGRLETQYF.

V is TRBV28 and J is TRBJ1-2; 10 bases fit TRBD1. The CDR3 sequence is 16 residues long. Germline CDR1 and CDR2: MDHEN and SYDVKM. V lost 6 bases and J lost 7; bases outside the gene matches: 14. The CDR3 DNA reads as TGTGCCAGCAGCAGCTCCGGGACAGGGGACCCTCGTGGCTACACCTTC. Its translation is CASSSSGTGDPRGYTF.

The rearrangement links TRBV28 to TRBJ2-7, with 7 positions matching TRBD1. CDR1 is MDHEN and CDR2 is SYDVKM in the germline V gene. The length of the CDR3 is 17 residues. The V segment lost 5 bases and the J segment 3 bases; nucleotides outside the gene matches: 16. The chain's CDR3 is CASSHYGHGRGFYEQYF. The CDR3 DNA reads TGTGCCAGCAGTCATTATGGCCATGGCAGGGGGTTCTACGAGCAGTACTTC.

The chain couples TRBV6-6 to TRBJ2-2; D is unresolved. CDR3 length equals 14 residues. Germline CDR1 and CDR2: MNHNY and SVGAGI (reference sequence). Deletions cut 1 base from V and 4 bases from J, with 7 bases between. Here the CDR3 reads CASSYLGTTGELFF. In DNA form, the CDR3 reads TGTGCCAGCAGTTACTTGGGAACCACCGGGGAGCTGTTTTTT.

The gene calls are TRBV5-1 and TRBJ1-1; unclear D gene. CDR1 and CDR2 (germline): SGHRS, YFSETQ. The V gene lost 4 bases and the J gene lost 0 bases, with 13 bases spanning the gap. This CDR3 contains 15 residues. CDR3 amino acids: CASSPVPPLNTEAFF. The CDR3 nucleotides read TGCGCCAGCAGCCCCGTGCCTCCCTTGAACACTGAAGCTTTCTTT.